This T cell receptor (beta chain) was obtained from a study of blood T cell repertoires in COVID-19. Study-wide background: Acute and convalescent COVID-19 samples came from the United States, Italy and Spain. Nucleic acid was either cDNA or gDNA, and it came from T cells, B-cell-depleted T cells, or PBMCs.

Germline CDR1 reads MDHEN; CDR2 reads SYDVKM. The CDR3 runs to 13 residues. Trimming took 6 bases from V and 7 from J, leaving 15 bases between them. The authors' processing: Reference gene primer amplification gave nucleated cell count estimates. Only in-frame clones appear in the TCRdb table, and some are missing; sequencing was by immunoSEQ multiplex PCR. Clone size and the V and J calls come from that table; the DNA yielded D and trimming. This table holds approximately 330,000 clones, 88% found once. The origin of this receptor is a woman aged 50 to 65 with active or convalescent COVID-19. The chain links TRBV28 to TRBJ1-2, with a possible D match to TRBD1 (6 bases). Sequencing was carried out using peripheral blood. CDR3 bases: TGTGCCAGCAGCCTGGCGACAGGTATTGGCTACACCTTC. Protein product: CASSLATGIGYTF.